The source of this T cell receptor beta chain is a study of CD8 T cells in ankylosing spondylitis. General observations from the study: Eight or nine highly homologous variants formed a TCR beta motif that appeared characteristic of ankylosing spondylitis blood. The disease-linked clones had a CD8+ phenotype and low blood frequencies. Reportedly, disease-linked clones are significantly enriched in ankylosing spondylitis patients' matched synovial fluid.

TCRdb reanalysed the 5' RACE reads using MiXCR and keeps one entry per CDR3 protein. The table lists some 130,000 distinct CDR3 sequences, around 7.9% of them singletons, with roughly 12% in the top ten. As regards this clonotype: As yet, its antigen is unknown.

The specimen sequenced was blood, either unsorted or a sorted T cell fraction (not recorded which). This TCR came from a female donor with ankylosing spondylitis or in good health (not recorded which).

CDR3 region: CAFTLYGGGLSDEKLFF. The CDR3 DNA is TGTGCCTTCACTCTTTACGGGGGCGGTTTGTCTGATGAAAAACTGTTTTTT. The V call is TRBV2, the J call TRBJ1-4, with D possibly TRBD1 on 6 matching bases. Germline V CDR1 and CDR2: SNHLY, FYNNEI. The CDR3 spans 17 residues. V gave up 11 bases and J gave up 6 bases, with 28 bases separating them.